One sample yielded the 22 T cell receptor beta chains listed below, sequenced in a study of blood T cell repertoires in COVID-19. Generated by immunoSEQ multiplex PCR, the TCRdb table keeps only in-frame clones and is missing some. The sample carries more than 110,000 clones, over 75% recorded once. The sample consisted of peripheral blood. These receptors were obtained from a human donor in a cohort sampled during active COVID-19.

The chain combines TRBV6-2 or TRBV6-3 with TRBJ2-2; TRBD1 agrees at 8 bases. Germline CDR1 MNHEY, CDR2 SVGEGT. This CDR3 has 15 residues. Germline trimming cut 7 bases from V and 4 bases from J; bases unmatched to any gene: 8. The CDR3 spells CASTPDRVPTGELFF. CDR3 DNA sequence: TGTGCCAGCACCCCGGACAGGGTCCCCACCGGGGAGCTGTTTTTT.

This clone turned up a few times. The V call is TRBV12-3 or TRBV12-4, the J call TRBJ1-2, with 8 bases lining up with TRBD1. V trimming: 6 bases; J trimming: 7 bases; junction bases outside the gene matches: 7. This CDR3 has 13 amino acids. CDR3 sequence: CASSPGQVRGYTF. The CDR3 coding sequence is TGTGCCAGCAGCCCGGGACAGGTCCGTGGCTACACCTTC.

The chain recombines TRBV5-1 with TRBJ1-6; D may be TRBD1 (5 bases). This CDR3 is 14 amino acids long. Germline lookup yields CDR1 SGHRS and CDR2 YFSETQ. Between the trimmed V and J ends, which lost 4 bases and 9 bases, there was a span of 14 bases. The CDR3 DNA reads as TGCGCCAGCAGCCAGTTGCAGGGAGGTTCACCCCTCCACTTT. Its translation is CASSQLQGGSPLHF.

The V call is TRBV7-9, the J call TRBJ1-2, with D maybe TRBD1 (5 bases). CDR3 length: 17 amino acids. The germline V gene encodes CDR1 SEHNR and CDR2 FQNEAQ (reference sequence). Trimming stripped 3 bases from V and 7 bases from J, with 24 bases between. The CDR3, as DNA: TGTGCCAGCAGCTTCAGGGCCGGGACGGGGGATTCGTCTGGCTACACCTTC. It specifies CASSFRAGTGDSSGYTF.

The chain combines TRBV24-1 with TRBJ2-1, with TRBD2 identical over 12 bases. The CDR3 length is 16 residues. From germline, CDR1 is KGHDR and CDR2 SFDVKD. V lost 4 bases to trimming and J lost 7 bases; unmatched junction nucleotides: 7. The CDR3 region has the DNA TGTGCCACCAGTGACACCGGACTAGCGGGAAGGAATGAGCAGTTCTTC. It codes for CATSDTGLAGRNEQFF.

The V gene is TRBV10-2, the J gene TRBJ2-7; 7 nucleotides match TRBD1. The J segment lost 0 bases and the V segment lost 7 bases, leaving 6 bases of the junction unmatched. The CDR3 covers 14 residues. Germline CDR1 is WSHSY and CDR2 is SAAADI. CDR3 DNA: TGCGCCAGCAAAGGACAGGTGAACTCCTACGAGCAGTACGTC. This encodes CASKGQVNSYEQYV.

CDR3 sequence (DNA): TGTGCCACCAGCAGGAGACTAGCGGGGTTTAATGAGCAGTTCTTC. The encoded protein is CATSRRLAGFNEQFF. The chain uses TRBV15 and TRBJ2-1; 11 nucleotides agree with TRBD2. V lost 3 bases, J lost 7 bases, and 5 bases stayed unmatched. From germline, CDR1 is LNHNV and CDR2 YYDKDF (reference sequence). The CDR3 is made up of 15 amino acids.

This chain connects TRBV6-5 to TRBJ2-7; TRBD2 matches 10 bases. V lost 9 bases to trimming and J lost 3 bases; unmatched junction nucleotides: 5. This CDR3 region has 13 residues. Germline lookup yields CDR1 MNHEY and CDR2 SVGAGI. DNA of the CDR3: TGTGCCAGTGGGACTAGCGCGAGCTACGAGCAGTACGTC. Encoded protein: CASGTSASYEQYV.

The chain is built from TRBV7-2 and TRBJ2-5; D is undetermined. V lost 1 base and J lost 1, with 4 bases in between. In germline, CDR1 is SGHTA, CDR2 FQGNSA. There are 13 residues in the CDR3. CDR3 coding DNA: TGTGCCAGCAGCTTAGTCTTCCAAGAGACCCAGTACTTC. Protein: CASSLVFQETQYF.

This chain joins TRBV5-1 and TRBJ2-7; D possibly corresponds to TRBD2 (5 bases). CDR3 length: 15 residues. V lost 4 bases and J 0 bases, leaving 14 bases between the germline ends. Germline CDR1 reads SGHRS; CDR2 reads YFSETQ. The CDR3 reads CASSPFGLSSYEQYF. The DNA for the CDR3 is TGCGCCAGCAGCCCCTTCGGACTCAGCTCCTACGAGCAGTACTTC.

The chain recombines TRBV9 with TRBJ2-2; the D is unclear. Germline V lookup: CDR1 SGDLS, CDR2 YYNGEE. The CDR3 contains 15 residues. The ends were cut back, 0 bases at V and 7 bases at J, with 13 bases in the middle. The CDR3: CASSVELFSRGELFF. The CDR3 DNA sequence: TGTGCCAGCAGCGTAGAACTTTTCTCCCGCGGGGAGCTGTTTTTT.

The J gene is TRBJ1-2, the V gene TRBV14, with 10 bases fitting TRBD1. This CDR3 comprises 19 residues. CDR1 and CDR2 (germline): SGHDN, FVKESK. V lost 0 bases to trimming and J lost 4 bases; unmatched junction nucleotides: 14. The CDR3 here is CASSQDWRTGTGVLYGYTF. The CDR3 DNA reads as TGTGCCAGCAGCCAAGATTGGCGGACCGGGACAGGGGTTCTCTATGGCTACACCTTC.

V and J are TRBV30 and TRBJ1-2, with D possibly being TRBD1 (5 bases). CDR3 length: 11 residues. V was shortened by 7 bases and J by 4 bases, with 10 bases between the two germline ends. Germline-derived CDR1 and CDR2 are GTSNPN and SVGIG (reference sequence). The CDR3 coding sequence is TGTGCCTTCGGTGGGGCCTATGGCTACACCTTC. Protein: CAFGGAYGYTF.

V gene TRBV5-1 combines with J gene TRBJ2-1; D is unresolved. Germline assignment: CDR1 SGHRS and CDR2 YFSETQ. The CDR3 consists of 11 residues. V lost 4 bases and J 5 bases, leaving 4 bases between the germline ends. The CDR3 DNA reads TGCGCCAGCAGCCCGGACAATGAGCAGTTCTTC. As protein: CASSPDNEQFF.

J is TRBJ1-2 and V is TRBV7-9; 9 bases agree with TRBD1. The CDR3 consists of 15 residues. The J segment lost 4 bases and the V segment lost 3 bases, leaving 6 bases of the junction unmatched. CDR1 SEHNR and CDR2 FQNEAQ come from the germline V gene (reference sequence). The CDR3 here is CASSLTGGSTYGYTF. CDR3 sequence (DNA): TGTGCCAGCAGCTTGACAGGGGGATCCACCTATGGCTACACCTTC.

This clone showed up just once. The rearrangement links TRBV15 to TRBJ1-1, with TRBD1 matching 7 bases. Germline-derived CDR1 and CDR2 are LNHNV and YYDKDF (reference sequence). Losses at the gene ends were 3 bases for V and 4 bases for J; bases not matched to a gene: 5. The CDR3 sequence is 14 residues long. For the CDR3, the DNA is TGTGCCACCAGCAGGGACAGGATCACCACTGAAGCTTTCTTT. Its translation: CATSRDRITTEAFF.

The rearrangement uses TRBV5-5 and TRBJ1-5, with 7 bases fitting TRBD1. CDR3 length: 17 residues. In germline, CDR1 is SGHKS, CDR2 YYEKEE (reference sequence). Trimming removed 0 bases from V and 0 bases from J; junction bases left unmatched: 6. CDR3 sequence reads: CASSLEDRDFSNQPQHF. The CDR3 DNA follows: TGTGCCAGCAGCTTGGAAGACAGGGACTTTAGCAATCAGCCCCAGCATTTT.

The V call is TRBV3-1 (or the pseudogene TRBV3-2), the J call TRBJ2-4; no firm D call. With 0 bases removed from V and 1 base from J, the gap between germline ends came to 7 bases. CDR3 length equals 15 residues. CDR1 is LGHDT, CDR2 YNNKEL, per germline (reference sequence). CDR3 nucleotides: TGTGCCAGCAGCCAAGATGTCAGGGCCAAAAACATTCAGTACTTC. Its protein product is CASSQDVRAKNIQYF.

The genes are TRBV6-2 or TRBV6-3 and TRBJ2-1; 7 nucleotides match TRBD2. The J segment lost 8 bases and the V segment lost 6 bases, leaving 10 bases of the junction unmatched. Germline values: CDR1 MNHEY, CDR2 SVGEGT. CDR3 length: 14 amino acids. The CDR3 DNA sequence: TGTGCCAGCAGCCGGACTAGGTTTGCCGATGAGCAGTTCTTC. It yields the protein CASSRTRFADEQFF.

The gene calls are TRBV19 and TRBJ2-3; the match to TRBD2 covers 10 bases. CDR1 and CDR2 from the germline V gene are LNHDA and SQIVND (reference sequence). CDR3 length equals 15 residues. V lost 2 bases to trimming and J lost 4 bases; unmatched junction nucleotides: 3. Written as DNA, the CDR3 is TGTGCCAGTAGTATATCTAGCGGGAGCGCAGATACGCAGTATTTT. Translated: CASSISSGSADTQYF.

The chain combines TRBV14 with TRBJ1-2, with a weak D call TRBD1 (6 bases). The CDR3 contains 15 residues. CDR1 is SGHDN, CDR2 FVKESK, per germline. V dropped 0 bases and J dropped 3 bases, with 11 bases sitting between them. The CDR3 coding sequence is TGTGCCAGCAGCCAAGATCCGGGACAATACTATGGCTACACCTTC. This sequence encodes CASSQDPGQYYGYTF.

This clone was found once. V gene TRBV6-6 combines with J gene TRBJ1-5; 7 bases align to TRBD1. With V trimmed by 5 bases and J by 4 bases, 8 bases remained unmatched. The germline V gene encodes CDR1 MNHNY and CDR2 SVGAGI (reference sequence). CDR3 size: 15 residues. CDR3 loop: CASSGTASGNQPQHF. The CDR3, as DNA: TGTGCCAGCAGTGGGACAGCTAGTGGGAATCAGCCCCAGCATTTT.